Reported below is one T cell receptor (beta chain). Only in-frame clones appear in the TCRdb table, and some are missing; sequencing was by immunoSEQ multiplex PCR. The table shows about 73,000 clones, with around 88% occurring only once. Germline V lookup: CDR1 SGDLS, CDR2 YYNGEE. The CDR3 runs to 13 residues. V dropped 3 bases and J dropped 9; count of bases not matched to a gene: 4. These data originate in a study of blood T cell repertoires in COVID-19. The chain uses TRBV9 and TRBJ2-3, with 10 bases identical to TRBD1. The source is a man aged 50 to 59 with active COVID-19. The sample was peripheral blood. CDR3 sequence (DNA): TGTGCCAGCAGCGAGGGACAGGGGAGAACGCAGTATTTT. Translation: CASSEGQGRTQYF. The variable domain in full, completed from reference TRBV9 and TRBJ2-3, reads DSGVTQTPKHLITATGQRVTLRCSPRSGDLSVYWYQQSLDQGLQFLIQYYNGEERAKGNILERFSAQQFPDLHSELNLSSLELGDSALYFCASSEGQGRTQYFGPGTRLTVL.